Sequencing of this TCR beta chain was carried out in a study of T-cell memory formation after mild COVID-19. This clonotype appeared a few times. Via MiXCR, TCRdb re-called the 5' RACE reads, giving one row per CDR3 protein. The sample consists of roughly 510,000 distinct CDR3 sequences, around a sixth of them appearing once. The V gene lost 0 bases and the J gene lost 3 bases, with 9 bases spanning the gap. CDR3 size: 13 residues. Per the germline V gene, CDR1 is GTSNPN and CDR2 is SVGIG (reference sequence). The sample comprised PBMCs or a T cell subset sorted from them (not recorded which). This chain uses TRBV30 with TRBJ2-7, with D perhaps matching TRBD1 (5 bases). The clonotype was recovered from an adult woman who had mild COVID-19 (a few samples of this study predate the infection). Cell type and time point are not known. DNA of the CDR3: TGTGCCTGGAGTGTAGGGCAGGGCTACGAGCAGTACTTC. Residues: CAWSVGQGYEQYF.